The 5 T cell receptor beta chains given below trace back to one sample, sequenced in a study of shared clonotypes between healthy human individuals (TCRdb year 2020). Libraries were made using the immunoSEQ multiplex PCR assay. Entries here come from immuneACCESS through TCRdb and include only in-frame sequences with V and J called. Some clones fail to appear in such tables; in the studies checked, an unresolved V gene covers under half of the shortfall, and the cause of the remainder is unknown. In all, the sample holds over a million clones, and more than 75% of those were seen once. The ten largest clones add up to 0.6% to 0.7% of the sample. Source material: memory CD4+ T cells from PBMCs. Sample cell subset or site, as interpreted from the label and publication: CD45RA-negative fraction. All receptors come from a man aged 18 to 29 in good health. Some clones in this sample may be carry-over from other donors' samples.

This sequence joins TRBV7-9 and TRBJ1-4; D gene unclear. Trimming shortened V by 5 bases and J by 8 bases, and 15 bases separated the two germline ends. Germline V gives CDR1 SEHNR, CDR2 FQNEAQ (reference sequence). The CDR3 sequence is 14 residues long. CDR3 sequence (DNA): TGTGCCAGCAGCCGTCCTTCGGTCACGGAAAAACTGTTTTTT. This encodes CASSRPSVTEKLFF. Complete variable domain (other parts from reference TRBV7-9 and TRBJ1-4): DTGVSQNPRHKITKRGQNVTFRCDPISEHNRLYWYRQTLGQGPEFLTYFQNEAQLEKSRLLSDRFSAERPKGSFSTLEIQRTEQGDSAMYLCASSRPSVTEKLFFGSGTQLSVL.

A remark on this clone: Within the sample, other DNA sequences also encode this same CDR3. The chain employs TRBV27 and TRBJ2-6; D not certain. The CDR3 consists of 14 residues. Trimming pared 1 base from V and 2 bases from J, leaving 3 bases between. Looked up from germline, CDR1 is MNHEY and CDR2 is SMNVEV (reference sequence). In DNA form, the CDR3 reads TGTGCCAGCAGTTTATTCCCTGGGGCCAACGTCCTGACTTTC. Translation: CASSLFPGANVLTF.

As DNA, the CDR3 is TGTGCCAGCTCACCCAAACAGGGGCCGCAGGAGACCCAGTACTTC. As protein: CASSPKQGPQETQYF. The chain links TRBV18 to TRBJ2-5; 7 bases agree with TRBD1. Germline assignment: CDR1 KGHSH and CDR2 LQKENI. J lost 5 bases, V lost 3 bases, and 9 bases had no gene match. This CDR3 is built from 15 residues.

The rearrangement links TRBV7-9 to TRBJ1-3, with D uncertain. Trimming took 0 bases from V and 2 from J, leaving 5 bases between them. Germline assignment: CDR1 SEHNR and CDR2 FQNEAQ (reference sequence). This CDR3 has 14 residues. The CDR3 loop is CASSLAEAGNTIYF. CDR3 coding DNA: TGTGCCAGCAGCTTAGCGGAAGCTGGAAACACCATATATTTT.

The genes are TRBV27 and TRBJ1-1; no reliable D call. The germline V gene encodes CDR1 MNHEY and CDR2 SMNVEV (reference sequence). Trimming removed 2 bases from V and 8 bases from J, with 12 bases in between. The CDR3 loop spans 13 amino acids. The DNA for the CDR3 is TGTGCCAGCAGTTTAAATCGGGCGCACGAAGCTTTCTTT. Protein sequence: CASSLNRAHEAFF.